This T cell receptor (beta chain) was retrieved from a study of blood T cell repertoires in COVID-19. Study overall: Material from acute and convalescent COVID-19 was sourced from the United States, Italy and Spain. From T cells, B-cell-depleted T cells, or PBMCs came the material, which was cDNA or gDNA.

The J segment lost 5 bases and the V segment lost 6 bases, leaving 7 bases of the junction unmatched. The germline V gene has CDR1 LNHDA and CDR2 SQIVND (reference sequence). The CDR3 loop spans 14 amino acids. As originally analysed: Amplification with reference gene primers provided the estimates of nucleated cell counts. TCRdb's copy holds only in-frame clones and misses some; the assay was immunoSEQ multiplex PCR. For V, J and clone size, that table is used; D and trimming come from the DNA. The data hold 150,000 or so clones, with around 87% observed a single time. Source material: peripheral blood. This receptor was obtained from a man aged 80 or over with acute or convalescent COVID-19. The rearrangement uses TRBV19 and TRBJ1-5; 7 bases agree with TRBD1. The DNA for the CDR3 is TGTGCCAGTAGCCAGACAGGGCTAGATCAGCCCCAGCATTTT. Protein sequence: CASSQTGLDQPQHF. Variable domain in full (rest from reference TRBV19 and TRBJ1-5): DGGITQSPKYLFRKEGQNVTLSCEQNLNHDAMYWYRQDPGQGLRLIYYSQIVNDFQKGDIAEGYSVSREKKESFPLTVTSAQKNPTAFYLCASSQTGLDQPQHFGDGTRLSIL.